This TCR beta chain was sequenced during a study of a mutant IDH1 vaccine in newly diagnosed glioma. Turning to the study itself: Of treated patients, approximately 62% were men and approximately 40% women, averaging 40.4 years.

Method: immunoSEQ multiplex PCR; TCRdb's copy keeps in-frame clones and lacks some. The sample shows about 88,000 clones, almost 85% of them seen only once. General study findings and limits: Among top peripheral T cell clonotypes, changes seemed unrelated to pseudoprogression. Among all patients, vaccine-induced immune responses occurred in roughly 93%.

Remarks on this clone: Its cognate antigen is unknown.

Sample time point: baseline, week 1 (first vaccination visit). Noted treatment: pre-vaccination baseline after standard-of-care therapy. The receptor comes from a middle-aged man with glioma. Some clones in this sample may be carry-over from other donors' samples. The sequenced sample was PBMCs, obtained from a glioma patient treated with radiotherapy, temozolomide or both.

CDR3 protein: CASSEAGVEQYF. Written as DNA, the CDR3 is TGCGCCAGCAGCGAAGCAGGGGTCGAGCAGTACTTC. This chain uses TRBV4-1 with TRBJ2-7, with a possible D match to TRBD1 (6 bases). Germline V lookup: CDR1 MGHRA, CDR2 YSYEKL. Trimming stripped 5 bases from V and 6 bases from J, with 11 bases between. There are 12 residues in the CDR3.